This T cell receptor beta chain was identified in a study of T-cell reconstitution after alpha-beta-depleted transplantation in children. This sample's TCRbeta library carried unique molecular identifier barcodes. TCRdb re-called the PCR reads through MiXCR, storing one row per CDR3 protein. The sample yields about 360,000 distinct CDR3 sequences, 13% seen once. This CDR3 is 19 amino acids long. J lost 4 bases, V lost 5 bases, and 19 bases had no gene match. Per the germline V gene, CDR1 is SGHAT and CDR2 is FQNNGV. This clonotype was picked up a small number of times. The sample was PBMCs, taken from the stem cell graft. The chain is built from TRBV11-2 and TRBJ2-3; 9 bases align to TRBD2. The clonotype originates from a human donor who donated a stem cell graft to a child with Fanconi anemia. The CDR3 region is CASSPTALAGWKMADTQYF. The CDR3 coding sequence is TGTGCCAGCAGCCCTACCGCCCTAGCGGGGTGGAAGATGGCAGATACGCAGTATTTT.